The 10 T cell receptor beta chains in this list originate from one sample, sequenced in a study of T cells in Graves' hyperthyroidism and ophthalmopathy. Amplification of TCR beta CDR3 regions was performed using RNA transcripts as template. The primer set for the first-round RT-PCR of the TCR CDR3 was HTBI. MiXCR, run by TCRdb on the multiplex PCR reads, gives a single entry per CDR3 protein. The sample comprises roughly 500,000 distinct CDR3 sequences, about 46% of which are singletons, and about two fifths rests with the top ten. Source material: peripheral blood or thyroid tissue (not recorded which). The receptor source for this set is an adult woman with Graves' disease, either hyperthyroidism or ophthalmopathy (not recorded which).

This clonotype was detected only once. The J gene is TRBJ1-6, the V gene TRBV10-3; D might be TRBD1 (6 bases). Germline CDR1 is ENHRY and CDR2 is SYGVKD. The CDR3 contains 15 residues. The V and J ends lost 7 bases and 8 bases respectively, with 18 bases between them. CDR3 sequence (DNA): TGTGCCATCAAACAGGGTCCGCTGTCTGATTCACCCCTCCACTTT. This gives the protein CAIKQGPLSDSPLHF.

This clonotype occurred many times. The V and J genes are TRBV20-1 and TRBJ2-7; a weak D match, TRBD1 (5 bases). V was pared by 0 bases and J by 1 base, with 10 bases between. This CDR3 region has 14 residues. Germline V gives CDR1 DFQATT, CDR2 SNEGSKA (reference sequence). The chain's CDR3 is CSARDYAGSYEQYF. CDR3 sequence (DNA): TGCAGTGCTAGAGATTACGCAGGGTCCTACGAGCAGTACTTC.

This clonotype came up a few times. This chain links TRBV6-1 with TRBJ2-7; either TRBD1 or TRBD2 may fit D (7 bases each). Germline V gene data show CDR1 as MNHNS and CDR2 as SASEGT. Trimming removed 3 bases from V and 3 bases from J, with 18 bases in between. This CDR3 spans 16 amino acids. In nucleotides, the CDR3 is TGTGCCAGCAGTGAGGGGGGGACAGTACTTAGCTACGAGCAGTACTTC. It encodes CASSEGGTVLSYEQYF.

This clonotype was seen many times. V and J are TRBV9 and TRBJ1-2; TRBD1 is a possible D gene (6 bases). The CDR3 has 17 amino acids. The V gene lost 0 bases and the J gene lost 0 bases, with 15 bases spanning the gap. Germline assignment: CDR1 SGDLS and CDR2 YYNGEE. The CDR3 region has the DNA TGTGCCAGCAGCGTAGCTACGTTGGACAGACCTAACTATGGCTACACCTTC. Its translation: CASSVATLDRPNYGYTF.

This clonotype occurred many times. This chain connects TRBV12-3 or TRBV12-4 to TRBJ1-1; 8 nucleotides agree with TRBD1. CDR3 length equals 14 residues. J was trimmed by 5 bases and V by 6 bases; bases with no gene match: 8. CDR3 nucleotides: TGTGCCAGCAGCTTTAGGACAGGGAGGACTGAAGCTTTCTTT. It encodes CASSFRTGRTEAFF.

In its sample, this clonotype was seen many times. The chain employs TRBV7-3 and TRBJ1-2; tentative D call: TRBD1 (6 bases). CDR3 length: 15 residues. Germline V gene sequence: CDR1 SGHTA, CDR2 FQGTGA. V shed 7 bases and J shed 3 bases, with 18 bases lying between them. CDR3: CASTPDGGLDYGYTF. The DNA for the CDR3 is TGTGCCAGCACCCCGGACGGGGGGCTGGACTATGGCTACACCTTC.

In nucleotides, the CDR3 is TGTGCCAGCAGTTTTCGGGACAGGGAATACGAGCAGTACTTC. It codes for CASSFRDREYEQYF. The V and J genes are TRBV12-3 or TRBV12-4 and TRBJ2-7; 9 nucleotides line up with TRBD1. V shed 3 bases and J 4 bases; nucleotides not matched to a gene: 4. The CDR3 spans 14 residues.

J is TRBJ1-2 and V is TRBV30, with D unresolved. CDR3 length equals 13 residues. Germline lookup yields CDR1 GTSNPN and CDR2 SVGIG (reference sequence). Deletions cut 0 bases from V and 3 bases from J, with 8 bases between. The CDR3 bases are TGTGCCTGGAGTGTTCTCGGATACTATGGCTACACCTTC. Translation: CAWSVLGYYGYTF.

This clonotype was found many times. This sequence joins TRBV7-9 and TRBJ2-7; 8 bases fit TRBD1. CDR1 and CDR2 from the germline V gene are SEHNR and FQNEAQ (reference sequence). V lost 5 bases, J lost 1 base, and 13 bases stayed unmatched. This CDR3 spans 17 amino acids. CDR3 protein: CASSPRTGLFTSYEQYF. The CDR3, as DNA: TGTGCCAGCAGCCCGCGGACAGGGCTCTTTACATCCTACGAGCAGTACTTC.

Here the CDR3 DNA reads TGTGCCATCATGGCAGCCCAGGTGCGTTTGGGGACCGGGGAGCTGTTTTTT. Its protein product is CAIMAAQVRLGTGELFF. The chain carries TRBV10-3 and TRBJ2-2; D ambiguous. CDR1 is ENHRY, CDR2 SYGVKD, per germline. V lost 7 bases and J lost 5, with 23 bases in between. This CDR3 has 17 residues.